Listed below are T cell receptor beta chains from one sample, sequenced in a study of identical twins. TCRdb reprocessed the 5' RACE reads via MiXCR and lists one record per CDR3 protein. The sample yields hundreds of thousands of distinct CDR3 sequences, about 20% seen once. The same sample was also studied in work on T cells expressing NK-cell markers.

Material for sequencing was PBMCs. These receptors all come from a woman aged 18 to 35 in good health. Both conserved end residues are part of each CDR3. Each record gives: J gene, clone size, D gene, V gene, CDR3 DNA, CDR3 protein. D genes are given only for firm matches. Part of the rows lack a size; the others show once, few, many or a class for expanded clones.

J: TRBJ2-1
size: few
D: -
V: TRBV6-6
DNA: TGTGCCAGCACTAATTACAATGAGCAGTTCTTC
CDR3: CASTNYNEQFF

J: TRBJ1-1
size: many
D: TRBD1
V: TRBV6-1
DNA: TGTGCCACCTCCCTGGGACAGGGCACTAACACTGAAGCTTTCTTT
CDR3: CATSLGQGTNTEAFF

J: TRBJ2-3
size: -
D: -
V: TRBV12-3/TRBV12-4
DNA: TGTGCCAGCGGGATACTGGGCCAGAGGGCAGATACGCAGTATTTT
CDR3: CASGILGQRADTQYF

J: TRBJ2-7
size: -
D: TRBD2
V: TRBV20-1
DNA: TGCAGTGCTAGTGCGGGAGGGGGAACCTACGAGCAGTACTTC
CDR3: CSASAGGGTYEQYF

J: TRBJ1-1
size: few
D: TRBD1
V: TRBV9
DNA: TGTGCCAGCACACCAACAGGGGGTCTTCGGAACACTGAAGCTTTCTTT
CDR3: CASTPTGGLRNTEAFF

J: TRBJ2-4
size: -
D: TRBD1
V: TRBV6-5
DNA: TGTGCCAGCAGCTTATGGGGACAGAACATTCAGTACTTC
CDR3: CASSLWGQNIQYF

J: TRBJ2-7
size: many
D: -
V: TRBV2
DNA: TGTGCCAGCTCAGTTCCGATCTCCTACGAGCAGTACTTC
CDR3: CASSVPISYEQYF

J: TRBJ2-2
size: few
D: -
V: TRBV20-1
DNA: TGCAGTGCCCCGGCGGGACAGAGCACCGGGGAGCTGTTTTTT
CDR3: CSAPAGQSTGELFF

J: TRBJ2-7
size: -
D: -
V: TRBV7-2
DNA: TGTGCCAGCAGCCAGTGGGCGGGTCTCAACTACGAGCAGTACTTC
CDR3: CASSQWAGLNYEQYF

J: TRBJ2-3
size: -
D: -
V: TRBV20-1
DNA: TGCAGTGCTTCACGTGGGCTACAGAGCACAGATACGCAGTATTTT
CDR3: CSASRGLQSTDTQYF

J: TRBJ2-3
size: -
D: -
V: TRBV6-5
DNA: TGTGCCACCCTTAGTACAGATACGCAGTATTTT
CDR3: CATLSTDTQYF

J: TRBJ1-2
size: -
D: -
V: TRBV27
DNA: TGTGCCAGCAGCCCGCCGGGCGGTAACTATGGCTACACCTTC
CDR3: CASSPPGGNYGYTF

J: TRBJ2-1
size: -
D: TRBD2
V: TRBV12-3/TRBV12-4
DNA: TGTGCCAGCATCCTTGGCGGGAGGGCCTTGTACAATGAGCAGTTCTTC
CDR3: CASILGGRALYNEQFF

J: TRBJ2-7
size: -
D: -
V: TRBV7-9
DNA: TGTGCCAGCAGCTTACAGGAACAGTCCTACGAGCAGTACTTC
CDR3: CASSLQEQSYEQYF

J: TRBJ2-7
size: -
D: -
V: TRBV5-1
DNA: TGCGCCAGCAGCTTGGTACAGCGCGGCGAGCAGTACTTC
CDR3: CASSLVQRGEQYF

J: TRBJ2-1
size: -
D: TRBD2
V: TRBV7-6
DNA: TGTGCCAGCAGACTAGCCCCAGAGCGGGGAAACAATGAGCAGTTCTTC
CDR3: CASRLAPERGNNEQFF

J: TRBJ1-5
size: -
D: -
V: TRBV6-1
DNA: TGTGCCAGCAGTGAGGGCAGGTCGGGTCAGCCCCAGCATTTT
CDR3: CASSEGRSGQPQHF

J: TRBJ2-1
size: few
D: -
V: TRBV9
DNA: TGTGCCAGCAGCGTATCACTAGCTTACAATGAGCAGTTCTTC
CDR3: CASSVSLAYNEQFF

J: TRBJ2-4
size: -
D: -
V: TRBV12-3/TRBV12-4
DNA: TGTGCCAGCAGTTTGGGGGGGACAGAGATTAACATTCAGTACTTC
CDR3: CASSLGGTEINIQYF

J: TRBJ2-1
size: -
D: -
V: TRBV11-2
DNA: TGTGCCAGCAGCCTTAGAGGTTTCCGGCGCGTCGAGGACAATGAGCAGTTCTTC
CDR3: CASSLRGFRRVEDNEQFF

J: TRBJ2-2
size: -
D: TRBD2
V: TRBV29-1
DNA: TGCAGCGTTACCCCGCGACTAGCGGGGGGGCAGAACACCGGGGAGCTGTTTTTT
CDR3: CSVTPRLAGGQNTGELFF

J: TRBJ2-7
size: -
D: TRBD2
V: TRBV10-3
DNA: TGTGCCATCAGTGTAGCGGGGGGGACCTACGAGCAGTACTTC
CDR3: CAISVAGGTYEQYF

J: TRBJ2-5
size: -
D: -
V: TRBV20-1
DNA: TGCAGTGCTAGAGATCTGAGGGAGACCCAGTACTTC
CDR3: CSARDLRETQYF

J: TRBJ2-3
size: -
D: TRBD1
V: TRBV20-1
DNA: TGCAGTGCTAATCTGGACAGGGGGAACACAGATACGCAGTATTTT
CDR3: CSANLDRGNTDTQYF

J: TRBJ2-1
size: -
D: -
V: TRBV7-8
DNA: TGTGCCAGCAGCGCCCACTGGCAGCAGTTCTTC
CDR3: CASSAHWQQFF

J: TRBJ1-2
size: few
D: -
V: TRBV20-1
DNA: TGCAGTGCTATTTGGAGCTATGGCTACACCTTC
CDR3: CSAIWSYGYTF

J: TRBJ2-1
size: once
D: TRBD2
V: TRBV9
DNA: TGTGCCAGCAGCGTTAGCGGGGGGGCTGGCGATGAGCAGTTCTTC
CDR3: CASSVSGGAGDEQFF

J: TRBJ2-1
size: few
D: -
V: TRBV20-1
DNA: TGCAGTGCTGTCATCTTAAGTGAGCAGTTCTTC
CDR3: CSAVILSEQFF

J: TRBJ2-1
size: few
D: -
V: TRBV5-8
DNA: TGTGCCAGCAGCTTCCACGGGACCCTCAGTGAGCAGTTCTTC
CDR3: CASSFHGTLSEQFF

J: TRBJ2-5
size: -
D: TRBD1
V: TRBV20-1
DNA: TGCAGTGCTAGAGACACTCAGGGGGCGCGGGAGACCCAGTACTTC
CDR3: CSARDTQGARETQYF